This T cell receptor (beta chain) was retrieved from a study of sequential checkpoint blockade in melanoma. The wider study: Randomization was 1:1 between first-line nivolumab→ipilimumab and ipilimumab→nivolumab. Each arm's sequence ended with maintenance nivolumab.

There are 14 residues in the CDR3. The germline gives CDR1 SGHRS, CDR2 YFSETQ. The V segment lost 4 bases and the J segment 4 bases; nucleotides outside the gene matches: 5. This sample's treatment: randomized to nivolumab then ipilimumab (arm A) or the reverse (arm B). Patients had received no earlier DNA-damaging chemotherapy. PBMC sorting kept live CD3+CD8+ cells without CD19 or CD56. This table comes from immunoSEQ multiplex PCR, and its TCRdb copy is limited to in-frame clones, with some not included. The table includes 25,000 to 30,000 clones, about 72% detected once. Points on this clone: The sample holds other DNA sequences that translate to the same CDR3.

The chain employs TRBV5-1 and TRBJ2-3; TRBD1 agrees at 8 bases. This sequence originates from a human donor with melanoma. Sequencing used CD8+ T cells sorted from blood (inferred from file names), obtained from a patient given nivolumab and ipilimumab in sequence. The CDR3 DNA follows: TGCGCCAGCAGCCCAGGACAGGGTTCAGATACGCAGTATTTT. Its translation: CASSPGQGSDTQYF.